This T cell receptor (beta chain) was recovered during a study of CD8 T cells in Susac syndrome. Peripheral blood CD8+ and CD4+ T cells were profiled by TCR beta sequencing. In this sample, this clonotype turned up once. V was cut by 1 base and J by 3 bases, with 9 bases left in between. Looked up from germline, CDR1 is SQVTM and CDR2 is ANQGSEA. The length of the CDR3 is 13 residues. An amount of RNA that ranged from roughly 0.5 to 1 ug was reverse transcribed with random hexamers. With immunoSEQ multiplex PCR, TCR beta CDR3 was amplified across 54 Vbeta and 13 Jbeta. TCRdb reprocessed the immunoSEQ multiplex PCR reads with MiXCR, giving one entry per CDR3 protein. Seen here are approximately 160,000 distinct CDR3 sequences, roughly 94% observed once, and the top ten hold almost 0.095%.

J is TRBJ1-2 and V is TRBV29-1; D is possibly TRBD1 (5 bases). Sequencing was carried out using CD4+ T cells from PBMCs. The TCR comes from a human donor with multiple sclerosis. The CDR3 DNA reads as TGCAGCGTTGAAGGACAGCCTTACTATGGCTACACCTTC. This encodes CSVEGQPYYGYTF.